This T cell receptor beta chain came from a study of blood T cell repertoires in COVID-19. The wider study: Samples taken during acute and convalescent COVID-19 were collected in the United States, Italy and Spain. T cells, B-cell-depleted T cells, or PBMCs supplied cDNA or gDNA.

V lost 6 bases and J 9 bases, leaving 15 bases between the germline ends. There are 12 residues in the CDR3. How the authors handled the data: Quantification of nucleated cells was approximated via reference gene primer amplification. Here immunoSEQ multiplex PCR was the method, and the copy in TCRdb shows in-frame clones only, minus some. The V and J calls and clone size come from that table; D and trimming were worked out from the DNA. The table lists a few hundred thousand clones, about 89% of them singletons. The chain combines TRBV12-3 or TRBV12-4 with TRBJ2-7, with a tentative D call TRBD2 (5 bases). Sequencing was carried out using peripheral blood. This sequence originates from a middle-aged man who had recovered from COVID-19. CDR3 nucleotides: TGTGCCAGCAGCCGGACCTTACGGGGGCAGTACTTC. It specifies CASSRTLRGQYF.